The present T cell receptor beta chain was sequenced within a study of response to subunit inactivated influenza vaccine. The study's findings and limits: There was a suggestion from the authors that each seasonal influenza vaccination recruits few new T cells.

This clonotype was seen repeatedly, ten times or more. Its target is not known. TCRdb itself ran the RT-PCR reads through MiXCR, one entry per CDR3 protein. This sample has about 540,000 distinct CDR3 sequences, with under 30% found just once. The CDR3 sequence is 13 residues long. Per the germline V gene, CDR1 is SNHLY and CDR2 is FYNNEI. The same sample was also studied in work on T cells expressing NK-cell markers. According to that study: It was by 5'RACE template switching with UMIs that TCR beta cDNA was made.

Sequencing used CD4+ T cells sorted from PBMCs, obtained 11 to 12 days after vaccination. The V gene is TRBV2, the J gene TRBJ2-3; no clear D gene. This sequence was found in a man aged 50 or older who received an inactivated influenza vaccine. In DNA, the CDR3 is TGTGCAGTAGAGACCTATAGCACAGATACGCAGTATTTT. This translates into CAVETYSTDTQYF.